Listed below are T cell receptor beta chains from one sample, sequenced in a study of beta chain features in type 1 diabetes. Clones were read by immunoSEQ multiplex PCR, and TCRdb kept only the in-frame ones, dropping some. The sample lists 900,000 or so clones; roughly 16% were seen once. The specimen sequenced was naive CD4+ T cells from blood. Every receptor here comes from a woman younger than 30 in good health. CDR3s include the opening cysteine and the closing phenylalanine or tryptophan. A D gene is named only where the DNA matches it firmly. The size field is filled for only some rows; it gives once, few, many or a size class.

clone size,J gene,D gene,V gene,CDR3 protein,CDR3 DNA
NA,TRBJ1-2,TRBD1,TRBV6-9,CASSSPGQGSYGYTF,TGTGCCAGCAGTTCCCCGGGACAGGGTAGCTATGGCTACACCTTC
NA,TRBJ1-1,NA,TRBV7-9,CASSLQGYDTEAFF,TGTGCCAGCAGCTTACAGGGGTACGACACTGAAGCTTTCTTT
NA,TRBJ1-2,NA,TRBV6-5,CASSRGGGYGYTF,TGTGCCAGCAGTAGGGGAGGGGGCTATGGCTACACCTTC
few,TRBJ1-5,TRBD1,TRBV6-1,CAIQQGINQPQHF,TGTGCCATCCAACAGGGGATCAATCAGCCCCAGCATTTT
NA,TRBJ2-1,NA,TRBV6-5,CATASYIFSFNEQFF,TGTGCCACCGCCTCTTATATCTTTAGTTTCAATGAGCAGTTCTTC
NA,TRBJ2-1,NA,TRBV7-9,CASSFDSSSYNEQFF,TGTGCCAGCAGCTTCGACAGTAGCTCCTACAATGAGCAGTTCTTC
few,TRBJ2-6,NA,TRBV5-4,CASGPGLLHSGANVLTF,TGTGCCAGCGGACCGGGACTTCTACACTCTGGGGCCAACGTCCTGACTTTC
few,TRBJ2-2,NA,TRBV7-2,CASSPAVALDTGELFF,TGTGCCAGCAGCCCTGCGGTGGCCTTGGACACCGGGGAGCTGTTTTTT
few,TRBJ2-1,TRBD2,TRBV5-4,CASSLVGVAGTPQFF,TGTGCCAGCAGCTTGGTAGGGGTAGCGGGAACTCCCCAGTTCTTC
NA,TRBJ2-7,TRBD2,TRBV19,CASSVSGSVYEQYF,TGTGCCAGTAGTGTTAGCGGGAGTGTCTACGAGCAGTACTTC
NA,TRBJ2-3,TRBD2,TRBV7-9,CASASSGNRDTQYF,TGTGCCAGCGCTTCTAGCGGGAACCGGGATACGCAGTATTTT
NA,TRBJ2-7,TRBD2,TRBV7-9,CASSLGRWEGRYEQYF,TGTGCCAGCAGCTTAGGGCGATGGGAGGGAAGATACGAGCAGTACTTC
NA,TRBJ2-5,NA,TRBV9,CASSRRGVPQYF,TGTGCCAGCAGCCGCAGAGGGGTGCCCCAGTACTTC
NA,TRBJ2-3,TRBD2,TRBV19,CASSYRLAGGIRADTQYF,TGTGCCAGTAGTTACCGACTAGCGGGAGGGATTCGCGCAGATACGCAGTATTTT
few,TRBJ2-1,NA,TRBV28,CASKVVTYNEQFF,TGTGCCAGCAAGGTAGTAACCTACAATGAGCAGTTCTTC
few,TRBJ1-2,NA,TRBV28,CASSLDRQDYGYTF,TGTGCCAGCAGTTTAGACCGACAAGACTATGGCTACACCTTC
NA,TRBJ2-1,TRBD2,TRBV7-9,CASSLLWRGRAYNEQFF,TGTGCCAGCAGCTTACTGTGGCGCGGGAGGGCCTACAATGAGCAGTTCTTC
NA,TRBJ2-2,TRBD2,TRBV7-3,CASSRTSGSPTGELFF,TGTGCCAGCAGTCGGACTAGCGGGAGTCCCACCGGGGAGCTGTTTTTT
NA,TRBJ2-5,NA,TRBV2,CASSVQETQYF,TGTGCCAGCAGTGTCCAAGAGACCCAGTACTTC